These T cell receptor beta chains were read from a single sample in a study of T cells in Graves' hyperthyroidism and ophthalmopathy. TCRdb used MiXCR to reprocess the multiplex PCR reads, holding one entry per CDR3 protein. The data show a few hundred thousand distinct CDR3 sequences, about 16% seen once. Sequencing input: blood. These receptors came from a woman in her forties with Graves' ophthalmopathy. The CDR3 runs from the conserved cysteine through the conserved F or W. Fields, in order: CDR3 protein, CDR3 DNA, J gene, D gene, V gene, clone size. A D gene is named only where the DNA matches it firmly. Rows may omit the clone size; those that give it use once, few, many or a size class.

CDR3 protein: CASSTTGTASGNTIYF
CDR3 DNA: TGTGCCAGCAGCACAACCGGGACAGCCTCTGGAAACACCATATATTTT
J gene: TRBJ1-3
D gene: TRBD1
V gene: TRBV11-2
clone size: few

CDR3 protein: CASSQVPTGKDGYTF
CDR3 DNA: TGTGCCAGCAGCCAAGTCCCGACAGGGAAGGATGGCTACACCTTC
J gene: TRBJ1-2
D gene: TRBD1
V gene: TRBV3-1
clone size: many

CDR3 protein: CSAISGVTDTQYF
CDR3 DNA: TGCAGTGCTATTAGCGGGGTTACAGATACGCAGTATTTT
J gene: TRBJ2-3
D gene: TRBD2
V gene: TRBV20-1
clone size: few

CDR3 protein: CASSANPGAGGYTF
CDR3 DNA: TGTGCCAGCAGCGCAAATCCAGGGGCGGGTGGCTACACCTTC
J gene: TRBJ1-2
D gene: NA
V gene: TRBV7-2
clone size: many

CDR3 protein: CASSEALAGVGGEQFF
CDR3 DNA: TGTGCCAGCAGTGAAGCTCTAGCGGGAGTAGGAGGTGAGCAGTTCTTC
J gene: TRBJ2-1
D gene: TRBD2
V gene: TRBV6-1
clone size: few

CDR3 protein: CASSLGTEISPNYGYTF
CDR3 DNA: TGTGCCAGCAGCCTCGGGACGGAGATTAGCCCTAACTATGGCTACACCTTC
J gene: TRBJ1-2
D gene: NA
V gene: TRBV5-4
clone size: few

CDR3 protein: CASSPGTSGLLSSYNEQFF
CDR3 DNA: TGTGCCAGTAGTCCCGGGACTAGCGGGTTGCTGAGCTCCTACAATGAGCAGTTCTTC
J gene: TRBJ2-1
D gene: TRBD2
V gene: TRBV19
clone size: NA

CDR3 protein: CASSLWGPTERDTQYF
CDR3 DNA: TGTGCCAGCAGTTTATGGGGACCGACAGAAAGAGATACGCAGTATTTT
J gene: TRBJ2-3
D gene: NA
V gene: TRBV27
clone size: NA

CDR3 protein: CASSLRQLDNEQFF
CDR3 DNA: TGTGCCAGCAGCTTGAGGCAGCTAGACAATGAGCAGTTCTTC
J gene: TRBJ2-1
D gene: NA
V gene: TRBV7-2
clone size: NA

CDR3 protein: CASSWQGDTEAFF
CDR3 DNA: TGTGCCAGCAGTTGGCAGGGTGACACTGAAGCTTTCTTT
J gene: TRBJ1-1
D gene: NA
V gene: TRBV6-2/TRBV6-3
clone size: many

CDR3 protein: CASSYVDGELFF
CDR3 DNA: TGTGCCAGCAGTTATGTGGACGGGGAGCTGTTTTTT
J gene: TRBJ2-2
D gene: NA
V gene: TRBV6-9
clone size: few

CDR3 protein: CSAQALTQSYEQYF
CDR3 DNA: TGCAGTGCCCAGGCCCTGACTCAATCCTACGAGCAGTACTTC
J gene: TRBJ2-7
D gene: NA
V gene: TRBV20-1
clone size: NA

CDR3 protein: CASRVTSDTQYF
CDR3 DNA: TGTGCCAGCAGGGTCACTTCAGATACGCAGTATTTT
J gene: TRBJ2-3
D gene: NA
V gene: TRBV7-8
clone size: few

CDR3 protein: CASSQFNHDPIIGYTF
CDR3 DNA: TGTGCCAGCAGCCAATTCAACCATGATCCGATTATCGGCTACACCTTC
J gene: TRBJ1-2
D gene: NA
V gene: TRBV5-5
clone size: NA

CDR3 protein: CASSWKGGSSYNSPLHF
CDR3 DNA: TGTGCCAGCAGTTGGAAAGGGGGAAGCTCCTATAATTCACCCCTCCACTTT
J gene: TRBJ1-6
D gene: NA
V gene: TRBV27
clone size: NA

CDR3 protein: CASSLSMVRGYEQFF
CDR3 DNA: TGTGCCAGCAGCTTATCTATGGTCCGGGGCTATGAGCAGTTCTTC
J gene: TRBJ2-1
D gene: NA
V gene: TRBV11-2
clone size: NA

CDR3 protein: CASSLETNTGELFF
CDR3 DNA: TGCGCCAGCAGCTTGGAGACAAACACCGGGGAGCTGTTTTTT
J gene: TRBJ2-2
D gene: NA
V gene: TRBV5-1
clone size: few

CDR3 protein: CASSLWTGALNQPQHF
CDR3 DNA: TGTGCCAGCAGCTTGTGGACAGGGGCTCTCAATCAGCCCCAGCATTTT
J gene: TRBJ1-5
D gene: TRBD1
V gene: TRBV5-8
clone size: many

CDR3 protein: CASSPMGLAGGSDTQYF
CDR3 DNA: TGTGCCAGCAGCCCCATGGGACTAGCGGGAGGATCAGATACGCAGTATTTT
J gene: TRBJ2-3
D gene: TRBD2
V gene: TRBV7-2
clone size: few

CDR3 protein: CASSPGTSGTNEQFF
CDR3 DNA: TGTGCCAGCAGCCCCGGGACTAGCGGCACCAATGAGCAGTTCTTC
J gene: TRBJ2-1
D gene: TRBD2
V gene: TRBV6-1
clone size: many

CDR3 protein: CASSSDRGRDTQYF
CDR3 DNA: TGCGCCAGCAGCTCGGACAGGGGCAGAGATACGCAGTATTTT
J gene: TRBJ2-3
D gene: TRBD1
V gene: TRBV5-1
clone size: many

CDR3 protein: CASIETGGGGANVLTF
CDR3 DNA: TGTGCCAGTATCGAAACAGGGGGTGGTGGGGCCAACGTCCTGACTTTC
J gene: TRBJ2-6
D gene: TRBD1
V gene: TRBV19
clone size: NA

CDR3 protein: CASSVPAGYEQYF
CDR3 DNA: TGTGCCAGCAGTGTCCCAGCGGGATACGAGCAGTACTTC
J gene: TRBJ2-7
D gene: TRBD2
V gene: TRBV6-1
clone size: many

CDR3 protein: CASSSWGEGPEAFF
CDR3 DNA: TGTGCCAGCAGTTCTTGGGGGGAGGGGCCTGAAGCTTTCTTT
J gene: TRBJ1-1
D gene: NA
V gene: TRBV6-5
clone size: many

CDR3 protein: CASTPDRGESTGELFF
CDR3 DNA: TGTGCCAGCACCCCAGACAGGGGAGAGTCCACCGGGGAGCTGTTTTTT
J gene: TRBJ2-2
D gene: TRBD1
V gene: TRBV2
clone size: many

CDR3 protein: CASSEARDTNSPLHF
CDR3 DNA: TGTGCCAGCAGTGAAGCCCGGGACACTAATTCACCCCTCCACTTT
J gene: TRBJ1-6
D gene: NA
V gene: TRBV2
clone size: few

CDR3 protein: CASSRATGDTEAFF
CDR3 DNA: TGTGCCAGCAGCCGTGCGACAGGGGACACTGAAGCTTTCTTT
J gene: TRBJ1-1
D gene: TRBD1
V gene: TRBV3-1
clone size: many

CDR3 protein: CASSLDINSPLHF
CDR3 DNA: TGTGCCAGCAGCTTAGACATAAATTCACCCCTCCACTTT
J gene: TRBJ1-6
D gene: NA
V gene: TRBV7-2
clone size: few

CDR3 protein: CASSFGGLSDEQFF
CDR3 DNA: TGTGCCAGCAGTTTCGGGGGGCTCAGCGATGAGCAGTTCTTC
J gene: TRBJ2-1
D gene: NA
V gene: TRBV28
clone size: many

CDR3 protein: CASSGQGALMTDTQYF
CDR3 DNA: TGTGCCAGCAGCGGACAGGGGGCCTTGATGACAGATACGCAGTATTTT
J gene: TRBJ2-3
D gene: TRBD1
V gene: TRBV7-9
clone size: many

CDR3 protein: CATSRVRGPSSYEQYF
CDR3 DNA: TGTGCCACCAGCAGAGTCAGGGGCCCCAGCTCCTACGAGCAGTACTTC
J gene: TRBJ2-7
D gene: NA
V gene: TRBV15
clone size: NA

CDR3 protein: CASSSGRIYGYTF
CDR3 DNA: TGTGCCAGCAGCTCCGGACGGATCTATGGCTACACCTTC
J gene: TRBJ1-2
D gene: NA
V gene: TRBV11-2
clone size: NA

CDR3 protein: CASSPPGTGMGRPQHF
CDR3 DNA: TGTGCCAGCTCACCACCGGGGACAGGGATGGGGAGGCCCCAGCATTTT
J gene: TRBJ1-5
D gene: TRBD1
V gene: TRBV18
clone size: NA

CDR3 protein: CASSLFRETQYF
CDR3 DNA: TGTGCCAGCAGCTTATTCCGAGAGACCCAGTACTTC
J gene: TRBJ2-5
D gene: NA
V gene: TRBV7-6
clone size: many

CDR3 protein: CARLGWGTGRETQYF
CDR3 DNA: TGTGCCAGACTCGGTTGGGGGACAGGGAGGGAGACCCAGTACTTC
J gene: TRBJ2-5
D gene: TRBD1
V gene: TRBV2
clone size: NA

CDR3 protein: CASRPDLVGQPQHF
CDR3 DNA: TGTGCCAGCAGGCCGGATCTGGTTGGTCAGCCCCAGCATTTT
J gene: TRBJ1-5
D gene: NA
V gene: TRBV28
clone size: NA